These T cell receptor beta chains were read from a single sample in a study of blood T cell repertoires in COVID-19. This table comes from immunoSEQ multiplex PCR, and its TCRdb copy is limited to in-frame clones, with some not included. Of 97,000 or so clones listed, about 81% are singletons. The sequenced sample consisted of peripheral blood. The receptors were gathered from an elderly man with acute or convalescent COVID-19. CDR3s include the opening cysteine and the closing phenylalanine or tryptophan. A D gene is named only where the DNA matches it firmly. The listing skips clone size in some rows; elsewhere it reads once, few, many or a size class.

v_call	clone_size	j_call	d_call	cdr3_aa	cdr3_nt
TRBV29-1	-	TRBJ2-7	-	CSVRTTYEQYF	TGCAGCGTTCGGACAACCTACGAGCAGTACTTC
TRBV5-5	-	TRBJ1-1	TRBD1	CASTTDRVNTEAFF	TGTGCCAGCACCACCGACAGGGTAAACACTGAAGCTTTCTTT
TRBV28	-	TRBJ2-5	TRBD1	CASSLSLGTEETQYF	TGTGCCAGCAGTTTATCCCTCGGGACAGAAGAGACCCAGTACTTC
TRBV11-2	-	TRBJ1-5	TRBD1	CASSLAGQGNQPQHF	TGTGCCAGCAGCTTAGCCGGACAGGGCAATCAGCCCCAGCATTTT
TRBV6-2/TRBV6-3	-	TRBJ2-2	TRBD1	CASSYRGQGANTGELFF	TGTGCCAGCAGTTACCGGGGACAGGGGGCGAACACCGGGGAGCTGTTTTTT
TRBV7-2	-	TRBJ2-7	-	CASSLRWAATYEQYF	TGTGCCAGCAGCTTAAGGTGGGCAGCAACCTACGAGCAGTACTTC
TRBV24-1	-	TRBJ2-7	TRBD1	CATSRTGGNEQYF	TGTGCCACCAGTAGGACAGGGGGGAACGAGCAGTACTTC
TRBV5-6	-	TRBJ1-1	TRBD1	CASSRRGQGNTEAFF	TGTGCCAGCAGCCGTAGGGGGCAAGGGAACACTGAAGCTTTCTTT
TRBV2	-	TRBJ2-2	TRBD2	CASSPGLATGELFF	TGTGCCAGCAGCCCGGGACTAGCCACCGGGGAGCTGTTTTTT
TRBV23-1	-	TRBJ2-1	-	CASSPNEQFF	TGCGCCAGCAGTCCAAATGAGCAGTTCTTC
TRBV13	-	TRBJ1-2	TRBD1	CASTHRTGRSGYTF	TGTGCCAGCACCCATAGGACAGGGAGGAGCGGCTACACCTTC
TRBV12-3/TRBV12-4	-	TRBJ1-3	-	CASRQYSGNTIYF	TGTGCCAGCAGACAGTACTCTGGAAACACCATATATTTT
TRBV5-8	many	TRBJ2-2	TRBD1	CASSTYRGSGNTGELFF	TGTGCCAGCAGCACCTACAGGGGTTCAGGGAACACCGGGGAGCTGTTTTTT
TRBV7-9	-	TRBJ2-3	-	CASSLDWAGSPEF	TGTGCCAGCAGCTTAGATTGGGCAGGGTCTCCTGAATTT
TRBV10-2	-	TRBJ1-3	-	CASLGTTSGNTIYF	TGCGCCAGCCTAGGGACAACCTCTGGAAACACCATATATTTT
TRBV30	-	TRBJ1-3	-	CAWSPRGGNTIYF	TGTGCCTGGAGTCCACGGGGGGGAAACACCATATATTTT
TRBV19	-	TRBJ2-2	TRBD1	CASSPPRGLDTGELFF	TGTGCCAGTAGCCCCCCCAGGGGGCTGGACACCGGGGAGCTGTTTTTT
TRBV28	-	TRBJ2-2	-	CASSLRGSGSGELFF	TGTGCCAGCAGTTTAAGGGGTTCTGGGTCCGGGGAGCTGTTTTTT
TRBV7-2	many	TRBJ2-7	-	CASSYDQGREQYF	TGTGCCAGCAGTTATGATCAGGGGCGGGAGCAGTACTTC
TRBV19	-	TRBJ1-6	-	CAAGRGGPNSPLHF	TGTGCCGCGGGTAGGGGAGGCCCTAATTCACCCCTCCACTTT
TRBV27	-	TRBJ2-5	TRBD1	CASRRTGTIKTQYF	TGTGCCAGCCGAAGGACAGGGACGATAAAGACCCAGTACTTC
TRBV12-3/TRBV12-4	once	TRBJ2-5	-	CASSLAELETQYF	TGTGCCAGCAGTTTAGCGGAGCTCGAGACCCAGTACTTC
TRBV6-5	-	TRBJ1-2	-	CASRGGGGYTF	TGTGCCAGCAGGGGGGGAGGAGGCTACACCTTC
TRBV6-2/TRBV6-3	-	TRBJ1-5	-	CASSYGAQNQPQHF	TGTGCCAGCAGTTACGGGGCACAGAATCAGCCCCAGCATTTT
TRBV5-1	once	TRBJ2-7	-	CASSSGSEDEQYF	TGCGCCAGCAGCTCCGGGTCTGAGGACGAGCAGTACTTC
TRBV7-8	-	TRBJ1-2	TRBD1	CASSKTGGDGYTF	TGTGCCAGCAGCAAAACAGGGGGCGATGGCTACACCTTC